The 4 T cell receptor beta chains below were found in one sample sequenced in a study of blood T cell repertoires in COVID-19. Profiled with immunoSEQ multiplex PCR; TCRdb holds only in-frame clones, not every one. The sample has 270,000 or so clones; about 89% are singletons. Sequencing was performed on PBMCs or T cells enriched from blood (not recorded which). The receptors stem from a woman younger than 30 who had recovered from COVID-19.

V gene TRBV7-9 combines with J gene TRBJ1-2, with D uncertain. CDR1 and CDR2 (germline): SEHNR, FQNEAQ (reference sequence). The CDR3 has 13 amino acids. The ends were cut back, 5 bases at V and 4 bases at J, with 11 bases in the middle. Here the CDR3 DNA reads TGTGCCAGCAGCCCCAAAGCTTCCTATGGCTACACCTTC. As protein: CASSPKASYGYTF. Looking up the rest from reference TRBV7-9 and TRBJ1-2 gives the full variable domain: DTGVSQNPRHKITKRGQNVTFRCDPISEHNRLYWYRQTLGQGPEFLTYFQNEAQLEKSRLLSDRFSAERPKGSFSTLEIQRTEQGDSAMYLCASSPKASYGYTFGSGTRLTVV.

The V call is TRBV7-9, the J call TRBJ2-5; tentative D call: TRBD1 (6 bases). V shed 5 bases and J shed 0 bases, with 16 bases lying between them. CDR3 size: 16 residues. Germline-derived CDR1 and CDR2 are SEHNR and FQNEAQ (reference sequence). The CDR3 sequence: CASSKGDNGYQETQYF. CDR3 DNA sequence: TGTGCCAGCAGCAAGGGGGACAACGGGTACCAAGAGACCCAGTACTTC.

The genes are TRBV5-1 and TRBJ1-1; weak D call: TRBD1 (5 bases). CDR3 length: 14 residues. The V end lost 7 bases, the J end lost 2 bases, and 15 bases lay between the germline ends. CDR1 SGHRS and CDR2 YFSETQ come from the germline V gene. CDR3 sequence: CASAAGGGNTEAFF. CDR3 nucleotides: TGCGCCAGCGCGGCGGGGGGTGGAAACACTGAAGCTTTCTTT.

The sample holds a few counts of this clone. Other DNA sequences in this sample translate to the same CDR3. The V call is TRBV5-1, the J call TRBJ2-5, with D perhaps TRBD1 (5 bases). The CDR3 loop spans 15 amino acids. Trimming stripped 1 base from V and 2 bases from J, with 12 bases between. From germline, CDR1 is SGHRS and CDR2 YFSETQ. The CDR3 DNA is TGCGCCAGCAGCTTGTCTGGGGCCTTGCAAGAGACCCAGTACTTC. This gives the protein CASSLSGALQETQYF.